This T cell receptor beta chain was recovered during a study of CD8+ T cells in alopecia areata (dated by TCRdb to the late 2010s). Study-level background: Treated patients were enrolled in an open-label pilot trial of oral tofacitinib at 5 to 10 mg twice daily for moderate-to-severe alopecia areata. Tofacitinib was given for 6 to 18 months, followed by 6 months of follow-up off drug to assess delayed response and recurrence. The study used high-throughput TCRbeta sequencing to examine T cell clonal expansion in alopecia areata, in both the C3H/HeJ mouse model and human patients. Clonality in the scalp was compared among normal scalp (n=4), patchy alopecia areata scalp (n=8), and alopecia totalis/universalis scalp (n=8). Biopsies were taken from tofacitinib-treated patients at baseline and again at 4 and 24 weeks into treatment, and several of those patients also had a later scalp biopsy. Human TCRbeta sequencing covered scalp tissue and sorted CD4+ and CD8+ peripheral blood T cells from patchy and totalis/universalis alopecia areata patients and healthy controls. RNA was extracted with the PAXgene miRNA kit for fixed scalp, the miRNeasy kit for PBMCs, and the RNeasy kit for mouse skin. TCRbeta CDR3 regions were amplified by immunoSEQ multiplex PCR using 35 Vbeta forward and 13 Jbeta reverse primers. For the treated patients, the SALT score, which quantifies what percentage of scalp surface area is affected, served as the measure of disease severity.

The library was produced with the immunoSEQ multiplex PCR assay. RNA was extracted from all samples and reverse transcribed into cDNA, which served as template for TCR sequencing. SuperScript III was used for first-strand cDNA synthesis, primed with a 2:1 mix of oligo-dT and random hexamers. A synthetic immune receptor repertoire was used to gauge amplification bias, and whatever bias remained was removed computationally. The study's processing was this. Raw reads were preprocessed to remove errors, and CDR3 was defined by IMGT conventions from the conserved cysteine to phenylalanine. Clonality was calculated as 1 minus Shannon entropy normalized by log2 of the number of productive unique TCRs. Whether scalp clones were CD4 or CD8 was inferred by matching scalp TCRbeta sequences against CD4 and CD8 repertoires sorted from blood. TCRdb carries this immuneACCESS record with in-frame sequences only. Its versions omit some clonotypes, under half of them owing to an unresolved V gene in the studies checked, with the rest unexplained. V and J calls and clone size follow that table, whereas D and trimming were derived from the DNA. Recorded for this sample are 87,000 or so clones; around 71% of them occurred a single time. The ten largest make up approximately 15% of the sample.

The CDR3 holds 13 amino acids from the cysteine to the phenylalanine. This entry keeps only the CDR3 DNA: 39 bases, framed from base 1. CDR1 and CDR2 (PRHDT, FYEKMQ) derive from the germline V gene (reference sequence). V is reduced by 4 bases and J by 4 bases, leaving a spacing of 9 bases between them. What the treatment or condition label conveys for this sample: oral pan-JAK inhibitor, 5-10 mg twice daily. Lesional scalp punch biopsies and peripheral blood were obtained from alopecia areata patients. PBMCs were isolated by density centrifugation and stained for CD3, CD4 and CD8, after which CD4+ and CD8+ T cells were sorted on a FACSAria. A note on this clone: Its antigen is currently not known. Per-nucleotide qualities are absent, and no much larger clonotype sits a single base away.

Results the study describes overall, beyond this receptor: Scalp clonality and the number of expanded CD8+ clones among the top 100 scalp clones were significantly decreased by tofacitinib. Compared with normal scalp, lesional scalp, particularly in alopecia totalis/universalis, had higher clonality and more expanded CD8+ clones, which suggests antigenic drive. Shared TCR sequences between patients were less evident than in mice, which may be partly attributable to HLA diversity in the patient population. Many expanded lesional clones persisted in scalp and blood during tofacitinib treatment, which may partly explain relapse after stopping treatment. Unlike mouse skin, where gammadelta T cells dominate, normal human skin contains resident alphabeta T cells that get sequenced too, which complicates analysis of the scalp TCR repertoire. The treated cohort was small, with a single nonresponder, so links between baseline CD8+ expansion and response need larger studies.

The chain is encoded by TRBV13 joined to TRBJ2-3, and TRBD2 may be the D gene, going by 5 matching bases. The clonotype was recovered from a human donor with alopecia areata. Sequencing used CD8+ T cells sorted from blood, obtained at roughly week 45, from a patient treated with tofacitinib. CDR3 sequence: CASSSDGADTQYF. The sequenced DNA is TGTGCCAGCAGCTCAGACGGGGCAGATACGCAGTATTTT.